This is a list of T cell receptor beta chains from one sample in a study of blood T cell repertoires in COVID-19. The data were produced by immunoSEQ multiplex PCR, yet TCRdb's version contains in-frame clones alone and is incomplete. Of about 210,000 clones in the sample, approximately 89% are singletons; the top ten hold around 4.8%. Sequencing was carried out using peripheral blood. Receptors originate from a woman aged 40 to 50 with acute or convalescent COVID-19. Each CDR3 is given with its conserved first and last residue. Each record gives: CDR3 DNA, CDR3 protein, J gene, D gene, clone size, V gene. The D gene is left open where the match is weak. Only part of the rows carry a size: once, few, many, or a class if the clone is expanded.

TGTGCCATCAGTCCGGGACAGCCCGGGGAGCTGTTTTTT	CAISPGQPGELFF	TRBJ2-2	TRBD1	few	TRBV10-3
TGTGCCAGCAGTTACGGCGGGGGAGGAGGCACTGAAGCTTTCTTT	CASSYGGGGGTEAFF	TRBJ1-1	-	-	TRBV6-5
TGTGCCACCAGTGATGGGACAGCTCGTTTAGGGGAAAAACTGTTTTTT	CATSDGTARLGEKLFF	TRBJ1-4	TRBD1	-	TRBV24-1
TGTGCCAGCAGTTTATTGCCCGAGCGGGACTACCCCAACACCGGGGAGCTGTTTTTT	CASSLLPERDYPNTGELFF	TRBJ2-2	TRBD2	-	TRBV28
TGTGCCAGCAGCTTAATGGGACAGGGTGTAAGGTTTCATTCACCCCTCCACTTT	CASSLMGQGVRFHSPLHF	TRBJ1-6	TRBD1	-	TRBV7-9
TGTGCCAGCAGTTCTAGGGGGTGGGGTTCACCCCTCCACTTT	CASSSRGWGSPLHF	TRBJ1-6	-	-	TRBV28
TGTGCCAGCAGTCATTCAGGGAGGGATGAAGCTTTCTTT	CASSHSGRDEAFF	TRBJ1-1	-	-	TRBV6-5
TGTGCCAGCAGCCTGGGGAGCGGTCACAATGAGCAGTTCTTC	CASSLGSGHNEQFF	TRBJ2-1	-	few	TRBV4-2
TGTGCCAGCAGTTCAACTTTCCTTGGGGCAACTGAAGCTTTCTTT	CASSSTFLGATEAFF	TRBJ1-1	-	-	TRBV6-5
TGTGCCATCAGTGGGGGGGGCGAACGTGAAGCTTTCTTT	CAISGGGEREAFF	TRBJ1-1	-	-	TRBV10-3
TGTGCCAGTAGTAGACAGGGGGCGTCTGTATGGGCCCAGCATTTT	CASSRQGASVWAQHF	TRBJ1-5	TRBD1	-	TRBV19
TGTGCCACCAGTGATCCAGGACAGGGGCTGGCAGGAGGCTACACCTTC	CATSDPGQGLAGGYTF	TRBJ1-2	TRBD1	once	TRBV24-1
TGCACCAGCAGCCAAGATCTAACTAGCGGGGGGGCGGCCCAGTACTTC	CTSSQDLTSGGAAQYF	TRBJ2-5	-	-	TRBV1